The 23 T cell receptor beta chains presented below share a single source sample, sequenced in a study of OX40 agonist ivuxolimab in advanced cancers. Clones were sequenced by immunoSEQ multiplex PCR, and TCRdb holds only the in-frame ones, with some missing. The data contain under 10,000 clones, 79% of them singletons. The sample in question was CD4+ or CD8+ T cells sorted from blood, obtained in a trial of the OX40 agonist ivuxolimab. The receptors originated from an adult with an advanced solid tumor such as melanoma, head and neck, liver or kidney cancer.

The V gene is TRBV2, the J gene TRBJ2-5; D is unresolved. The germline V and J ends were trimmed by 1 base and 1 base, with 7 bases remaining between them. Germline loops: CDR1 SNHLY, CDR2 FYNNEI. CDR3 size: 14 residues. For the CDR3, the DNA is TGTGCCAGCAGTGAAGGGGTCCTCCAAGAGACCCAGTACTTC. Translated: CASSEGVLQETQYF.

This chain links TRBV27 with TRBJ2-3, with a possible D match to TRBD1 (6 bases). V was shortened by 5 bases and J by 4 bases, with 10 bases between the two germline ends. Germline-derived CDR1 and CDR2 are MNHEY and SMNVEV (reference sequence). The CDR3 runs to 13 residues. CDR3 protein: CASSPGTPDTQYF. The CDR3 bases are TGTGCCAGCAGTCCGGGGACACCAGATACGCAGTATTTT.

This clone counts as large. This sequence joins TRBV29-1 and TRBJ1-1, with D maybe TRBD1 (6 bases). This CDR3 has 11 amino acids. The germline V gene has CDR1 SQVTM and CDR2 ANQGSEA. With 7 bases removed from V and 4 bases from J, the gap between germline ends came to 10 bases. CDR3 residues: CSELRGTEAFF. In DNA, the CDR3 is TGCAGCGAGCTCAGGGGCACTGAAGCTTTCTTT.

The rearrangement links TRBV4-1 to TRBJ2-1; possible D gene TRBD1, 6 bases. V gave up 7 bases and J gave up 0 bases, with 10 bases separating them. Looked up from germline, CDR1 is MGHRA and CDR2 is YSYEKL. CDR3 size: 14 residues. In nucleotides, the CDR3 is TGCGCCAGCACCAGGGGCCCCTCCTACAATGAGCAGTTCTTC. It translates to CASTRGPSYNEQFF.

V usage is TRBV15 and J usage is TRBJ2-7, with D maybe TRBD1 (6 bases). The CDR3 runs 14 residues. Trimming removed 3 bases from V and 3 bases from J, with 12 bases in between. Germline V gene sequence: CDR1 LNHNV, CDR2 YYDKDF (reference sequence). DNA of the CDR3: TGTGCCACCAGCAGGGACGGGACAAACTACGAGCAGTACTTC. Residues: CATSRDGTNYEQYF.

This chain joins TRBV4-3 and TRBJ2-6; tentative D call: TRBD2 (5 bases). V was shortened by 0 bases and J by 12 bases, with 15 bases between the two germline ends. The CDR3 contains 15 residues. Per germline, CDR1 LGHNA and CDR2 YSLEER. The CDR3 sequence: CASSQDRASQRVLTF. As DNA, the CDR3 is TGCGCCAGCAGCCAAGATCGGGCTAGCCAACGCGTCCTGACTTTC.

This clone has a handful of counts. The CDR3 bases are TGTGCCAGCAGTTTTGGATTCATAGCTTTCTTT. This encodes CASSFGFIAFF. The V call is TRBV28, the J call TRBJ1-1; D gene unclear. Germline loops: CDR1 MDHEN, CDR2 SYDVKM. V was shortened by 3 bases and J by 10 bases, with 9 bases between the two germline ends. The CDR3 contains 11 residues.

V and J are TRBV7-2 and TRBJ2-3; D is uncertain. This CDR3 is 17 amino acids long. Per germline, CDR1 SGHTA and CDR2 FQGNSA. The V end was cut by 1 base, the J end by 6 bases, with 20 bases between. The CDR3 here is CASSLDRRRAMLDTQYF. CDR3 coding DNA: TGTGCCAGCAGCTTAGATCGACGTCGAGCGATGCTTGATACGCAGTATTTT.

This chain uses TRBV9 with TRBJ1-3; no firm D call. The V and J ends lost 3 bases and 7 bases respectively, with 8 bases between them. This CDR3 spans 12 amino acids. Germline lookup yields CDR1 SGDLS and CDR2 YYNGEE. CDR3 in amino acids: CASSGGQNTIYF. CDR3 DNA: TGTGCCAGCAGCGGAGGCCAGAACACCATATATTTT.

The rearrangement links TRBV19 to TRBJ2-1; D is uncertain. Germline V gives CDR1 LNHDA, CDR2 SQIVND (reference sequence). CDR3 length: 13 residues. V lost 1 base and J lost 3, with 4 bases in between. Written as DNA, the CDR3 is TGTGCCAGTAGTATAGGTCTCTACAATGAGCAGTTCTTC. Translation gives CASSIGLYNEQFF.

The chain couples TRBV7-2 to TRBJ1-6, with 9 positions matching TRBD1. Germline assignment: CDR1 SGHTA and CDR2 FQGNSA. The CDR3 is 15 amino acids. The junction had 2 bases not matched to a gene; V was cut back by 1 base and J by 7 bases. The CDR3 bases are TGTGCCAGCAGCTTAGGGGGACAGGGAAATTCACCCCTCCACTTT. Translation: CASSLGGQGNSPLHF.

The genes are TRBV18 and TRBJ1-2; TRBD1 is a possible D gene (6 bases). V was cut by 6 bases and J by 7 bases, with 18 bases left in between. The CDR3 covers 14 residues. Germline loops: CDR1 KGHSH, CDR2 LQKENI. This CDR3 is CASSFEGEAGGYTF. CDR3 DNA: TGTGCCAGCTCGTTTGAGGGGGAAGCTGGTGGCTACACCTTC.

The chain links TRBV7-2 to TRBJ2-1; TRBD2 matches 7 bases. The V gene end was trimmed by 4 bases and the J gene end by 15 bases; junction bases not matched to a gene: 15. The CDR3 sequence is 14 residues long. Germline CDR1 reads SGHTA; CDR2 reads FQGNSA. CDR3 DNA sequence: TGTGCCAGCAGCTCTCATGATGCCGGGACTATATCGTTCTTC. This codes for CASSSHDAGTISFF.

The chain uses TRBV27 and TRBJ1-6; D is unclear. In germline, CDR1 is MNHEY, CDR2 SMNVEV (reference sequence). The V and J ends lost 0 bases and 8 bases respectively, with 8 bases between them. The CDR3 length is 14 residues. CDR3 sequence: CASSLSGFDSPLHF. The CDR3 DNA reads TGTGCCAGCAGTTTATCAGGGTTTGATTCACCCCTCCACTTT.

V and J are TRBV4-3 and TRBJ2-3; 7 bases align to TRBD1. J lost 3 bases, V lost 0 bases, and 3 bases had no gene match. In germline, CDR1 is LGHNA, CDR2 YSLEER. The CDR3 spans 15 residues. CDR3 nucleotides: TGCGCCAGCAGCCAAGACTCGGGACAGACAGATACGCAGTATTTT. This sequence encodes CASSQDSGQTDTQYF.

The chain uses TRBV9 and TRBJ2-1; 15 bases line up with TRBD2. The CDR3 is 19 amino acids. Per germline, CDR1 SGDLS and CDR2 YYNGEE. V was clipped by 3 bases and J by 5 bases; unmatched bases: 12. The CDR3 is CASSARDGTSGRNHNEQFF. The CDR3 DNA is TGTGCCAGCAGCGCCCGAGACGGGACTAGCGGGAGGAACCACAATGAGCAGTTCTTC.

V gene TRBV9 combines with J gene TRBJ2-3; 9 nucleotides line up with TRBD2. CDR3 size: 18 residues. J was trimmed by 2 bases and V by 0 bases; bases with no gene match: 10. Germline assignment: CDR1 SGDLS and CDR2 YYNGEE. CDR3 loop: CASSVAFGSGGFTDTQYF. The CDR3, as DNA: TGTGCCAGCAGCGTAGCTTTCGGTAGCGGGGGCTTCACAGATACGCAGTATTTT.

V usage is TRBV19 and J usage is TRBJ2-7; D is tentatively TRBD1 or TRBD2 (5 bases each). The CDR3 totals 13 residues. Germline lookup yields CDR1 LNHDA and CDR2 SQIVND (reference sequence). Between the trimmed V and J ends, which lost 3 bases and 5 bases, there was a span of 11 bases. The CDR3 DNA is TGTGCCAGTAGTATTGGGGGTTTCGACGAGCAGTACTTC. Residues: CASSIGGFDEQYF.

The CDR3 nucleotides are TGTGCCACCAGCAGAGAAAGACTAGGGAATCATGAGCAGTTCTTC. Translating it yields CATSRERLGNHEQFF. The chain uses TRBV15 and TRBJ2-1, with D tentatively TRBD2 (6 bases). From germline, CDR1 is LNHNV and CDR2 YYDKDF (reference sequence). V was cut by 0 bases and J by 8 bases, with 14 bases left in between. The CDR3 spans 15 residues.

The chain joins TRBV7-3 to TRBJ1-2; 7 nucleotides align to TRBD1. The germline CDR1 and CDR2 sequences are SGHTA and FQGTGA. CDR3 size: 15 residues. J gave up 8 bases and V 2 bases, and 11 bases lay outside the gene matches. The CDR3 protein is CASSLVPGQPDGYTF. The CDR3 nucleotides are TGTGCCAGCAGCTTAGTCCCGGGACAGCCGGACGGCTACACCTTC. The full variable domain, rest sourced from reference TRBV7-3 and TRBJ1-2, is GAGVSQTPSNKVTEKGKYVELRCDPISGHTALYWYRQSLGQGPEFLIYFQGTGAADDSGLPNDRFFAVRPEGSVSTLKIQRTERGDSAVYLCASSLVPGQPDGYTFGSGTRLTVV.

The chain employs TRBV6-5 and TRBJ2-1; tentatively, D is TRBD1 or TRBD2 (5 bases each). CDR3 length: 15 residues. In germline, CDR1 is MNHEY, CDR2 SVGAGI. Trimming stripped 6 bases from V and 4 bases from J, with 16 bases between. This CDR3 is CASSLTGWGYNEQFF. As DNA, the CDR3 is TGTGCCAGCAGCCTCACGGGGTGGGGGTACAATGAGCAGTTCTTC.

This clone is medium-sized within its sample. The rearrangement joins TRBV9 to TRBJ2-1; D is uncertain. There are 14 residues in the CDR3. Germline assignment: CDR1 SGDLS and CDR2 YYNGEE. The V gene lost 3 bases and the J gene lost 6 bases, with 13 bases spanning the gap. In DNA form, the CDR3 reads TGTGCCAGCAGCGCTCAGGATGGCGTCAATGAGCAGTTCTTC. Translation: CASSAQDGVNEQFF.

The CDR3 DNA reads as TGTGCCAGCAGCTTAGCCTTCAGTCCCAGCCGCTTCTACAATGAGCAGTTCTTC. Translating gives CASSLAFSPSRFYNEQFF. The chain carries TRBV7-9 and TRBJ2-1; no clear D. This CDR3 region has 18 residues. Trimming removed 0 bases from V and 3 bases from J, with 18 bases in between. In germline, CDR1 is SEHNR, CDR2 FQNEAQ (reference sequence).